The TCR beta chain under discussion was sequenced for a study of beta chain features in type 1 diabetes. This clone was found many times. Its matching antigen is unknown. Study-wide results and limits: Patients with Type 1 diabetes showed moderately but significantly shorter TCRB CDR3s in all four CD4+ subsets.

Reverse transcription of all isolated RNA meant that expressed TCRB transcripts were sequenced. Deep immunoSEQ sequencing covered naive, central memory and regulatory T cell samples. The protocol was immunoSEQ multiplex PCR, while the TCRdb copy is restricted to in-frame clones and leaves out a portion. The data show 150,000 to 200,000 clones, with approximately 8.7% seen just once and roughly 0.7% held by the top ten. CD4+ naive, central memory, regulatory and stem cell-like memory subsets were isolated by sorting on CD45RO/CCR7/CD25/CD127/CD95/CD27. In all sorted populations, purity surpassed 98%. This clonotype was obtained from a woman between 25 and 40 years old with type 1 diabetes. The specimen was central memory CD4+ T cells from blood.

The CDR3 spells CSVAAGVPYEQYF. The CDR3 DNA follows: TGCAGCGTTGCGGCGGGAGTACCCTACGAGCAGTACTTC. V gene TRBV29-1 combines with J gene TRBJ2-7; 7 bases align to TRBD2. This CDR3 is built from 13 residues. Germline V lookup: CDR1 SQVTM, CDR2 ANQGSEA. Trimming at V came to 4 bases and at J to 2 bases, leaving 5 bases not matched to a gene.